This TCR beta chain was identified during a study of response to subunit inactivated influenza vaccine. Germline values: CDR1 LGHNA, CDR2 YSLEER. The CDR3 consists of 18 residues. V was pared by 2 bases and J by 0 bases, with 16 bases between. General study results and limits: The authors suggested that every seasonal influenza vaccination recruits few new T cells.

TCRdb processed the RT-PCR reads anew with MiXCR; each CDR3 protein has one entry. The table records approximately 300,000 distinct CDR3 sequences, 22% of them present only once. In this sample, this clonotype turned up a few times. Its target is unknown. Here the sequenced sample was PBMCs from blood, taken about 20 months after vaccination. V and J are TRBV4-3 and TRBJ1-4; D might be TRBD1 (5 bases). This sequence originates from a man in his fifties or sixties who received an inactivated influenza vaccine. This CDR3 is CASSQYDRRLATNEKLFF. The CDR3 region has the DNA TGCGCCAGCAGCCAATACGACAGAAGGCTCGCAACTAATGAAAAACTGTTTTTT.